The 26 T cell receptor beta chains reported below all come from one sample, sequenced in a study of beta chain features in type 1 diabetes. Study results and caveats: Significant though moderate, a shortening of TCRB CDR3s appeared in all four CD4+ subsets of Type 1 diabetes patients.

Sequencing targeted expressed TCRB transcripts, as all isolated RNA had been reverse transcribed. Profiling relied on immunoSEQ multiplex PCR, and the TCRdb table lists in-frame clones only, not all of them. This sample carries some 640,000 clones, roughly an eighth of them seen once, and the ten largest clones take 0.03% to 0.04%. Which antigens these TCRs recognize remains unknown. Input material: naive CD4+ T cells from blood. The receptors derive from a young man with type 1 diabetes.

This clone was observed a few times. J is TRBJ2-5 and V is TRBV6-1, with a weak D call TRBD2 (5 bases). The V end lost 1 base, the J end lost 5 bases, and 11 bases lay between the germline ends. Germline V gene data show CDR1 as MNHNS and CDR2 as SASEGT. The CDR3 is made up of 14 amino acids. The CDR3 loop is CASSEGLAWETQYF. CDR3 bases: TGTGCCAGCAGTGAAGGGCTAGCCTGGGAGACCCAGTACTTC.

This clone was seen only a few times. The chain is built from TRBV6-6 and TRBJ2-1; no firm D call. The V gene's germline CDR1 is MNHNY and CDR2 SVGAGI (reference sequence). This CDR3 spans 14 amino acids. Trimming took 2 bases from V and 2 from J, leaving 7 bases between them. CDR3 nucleotide sequence: TGTGCCAGCAGTTACGAGCCTACCTACAATGAGCAGTTCTTC. This encodes CASSYEPTYNEQFF.

J is TRBJ2-7 and V is TRBV6-8; 7 bases line up with TRBD1. Germline values: CDR1 MNHGY, CDR2 SAAAGT. Trimming cost V 7 bases and J 1 base; bases outside gene matches: 10. The length of the CDR3 is 15 residues. Here the CDR3 reads CASTRQGDSSYEQYF. CDR3 sequence (DNA): TGTGCCAGCACCAGACAGGGAGACAGTTCCTACGAGCAGTACTTC.

This clone was seen only once. The V gene is TRBV7-6, the J gene TRBJ2-5; possibly TRBD1 for D (5 bases). Trimming cost V 1 base and J 8 bases, with 17 bases left between them. The CDR3 has 15 amino acids. Germline V gene data show CDR1 as SGHVS and CDR2 as FNYEAQ. CDR3 sequence (DNA): TGTGCCAGCAGCTTAGGGACAACCCCGAGTTTAACCCAGTACTTC. Protein product: CASSLGTTPSLTQYF. Drawing the rest from reference TRBV7-6 and TRBJ2-5, the complete variable domain is GAGVSQSPRYKVTKRGQDVALRCDPISGHVSLYWYRQALGQGPEFLTYFNYEAQQDKSGLPNDRFSAERPEGSISTLTIQRTEQRDSAMYRCASSLGTTPSLTQYFGPGTRLLVL.

The rearrangement links TRBV25-1 to TRBJ2-2; D gene unclear. CDR1 is MGHDK, CDR2 SYGVNS, per germline. V lost 4 bases to trimming and J lost 7 bases, with 10 bases between them. The CDR3 totals 13 residues. Here the CDR3 reads CASSVRSYGELFF. CDR3 coding DNA: TGTGCCAGCAGTGTCAGGTCCTACGGGGAGCTGTTTTTT.

The V call is TRBV20-1, the J call TRBJ2-7; no clear D. V lost 5 bases and J 5 bases, leaving 10 bases between the germline ends. From germline, CDR1 is DFQATT and CDR2 SNEGSKA (reference sequence). The CDR3 contains 11 residues. The DNA of the CDR3 is TGCAGTGCTTCCAAGTCTCACGAGCAGTACTTC. It yields the protein CSASKSHEQYF.

This clone was seen more than once but under ten times. This chain links TRBV9 with TRBJ1-2; the D is unclear. The CDR3 covers 12 residues. Germline CDR1 and CDR2: SGDLS and YYNGEE. V lost 4 bases, J lost 7 bases, and 11 bases lay in between. The CDR3 region has the DNA TGTGCCAGCAGCCTGGGCGAATCTGGCTACACCTTC. As protein: CASSLGESGYTF.

This clone was found a few times. The CDR3 DNA is TGTGCCAGCAGTTACGCCGGGACTATCTACGAGCAGTACTTC. Translated: CASSYAGTIYEQYF. The chain has TRBV6-5 and TRBJ2-7; TRBD2 aligns across 7 bases. The CDR3 extends over 14 amino acids. Germline-derived CDR1 and CDR2 are MNHEY and SVGAGI. The V and J ends lost 2 bases and 3 bases, in that order; junction bases with no gene match: 4.

This chain connects TRBV7-2 to TRBJ2-1; unclear D gene. This CDR3 comprises 12 residues. V shed 6 bases and J shed 6 bases, with 9 bases lying between them. Germline V lookup: CDR1 SGHTA, CDR2 FQGNSA. The CDR3 DNA sequence: TGTGCCAGCAGAAATTACGGCAATGAGCAGTTCTTC. It encodes CASRNYGNEQFF.

The gene calls are TRBV9 and TRBJ2-5, with TRBD2 identical over 7 bases. Looked up from germline, CDR1 is SGDLS and CDR2 is YYNGEE. This CDR3 has 18 residues. V shed 4 bases and J 4 bases; nucleotides not matched to a gene: 19. In DNA, the CDR3 is TGTGCCAGCAGCCCGAGCCCGTTCCGGGAGGCGGCCCCAGAGACCCAGTACTTC. This encodes CASSPSPFREAAPETQYF.

The chain is built from TRBV30 and TRBJ2-6; D possibly uses TRBD1 or TRBD2 (5 bases each). The CDR3 is made up of 14 amino acids. Germline V lookup: CDR1 GTSNPN, CDR2 SVGIG (reference sequence). The V gene lost 2 bases and the J gene lost 2 bases, with 7 bases spanning the gap. CDR3 bases: TGTGCCTGGAGTCGGGGACCTGGGGCCAACGTCCTGACTTTC. This codes for CAWSRGPGANVLTF. The entire variable domain, with the rest obtained from reference TRBV30 and TRBJ2-6, is as follows: SQTIHQWPATLVQPVGSPLSLECTVEGTSNPNLYWYRQAAGRGLQLLFYSVGIGQISSEVPQNLSASRPQDRQFILSSKKLLLSDSGFYLCAWSRGPGANVLTFGAGSRLTVL.

This clone was observed a few times. The rearrangement joins TRBV29-1 to TRBJ2-3, with D unclear. The CDR3 loop spans 14 amino acids. Germline CDR1 is SQVTM and CDR2 is ANQGSEA. The germline V and J ends were trimmed by 4 bases and 1 base, with 12 bases remaining between them. This CDR3 is CSVVARIGTDTQYF. CDR3 in DNA: TGCAGCGTTGTGGCGCGGATCGGCACAGATACGCAGTATTTT.

This chain connects TRBV5-1 to TRBJ2-3, with a possible D match to TRBD2 (6 bases). This CDR3 has 15 residues. V lost 0 bases, J lost 2 bases, and 10 bases lay in between. Germline assignment: CDR1 SGHRS and CDR2 YFSETQ. Written as DNA, the CDR3 is TGCGCCAGCAGCTTGGGACTAGGCAACACAGATACGCAGTATTTT. This translates into CASSLGLGNTDTQYF.

This clone was seen a handful of times. In DNA form, the CDR3 reads TGTGCCAGCTCACCAGCTGGGACAGTTGGAAACACCATATATTTT. Protein product: CASSPAGTVGNTIYF. The rearrangement uses TRBV18 and TRBJ1-3; 7 positions match TRBD1. In germline, CDR1 is KGHSH, CDR2 LQKENI. J gave up 3 bases and V 2 bases, and 4 bases lay outside the gene matches. The CDR3 has 15 amino acids.

The chain joins TRBV7-3 to TRBJ2-5; no firm D call. This CDR3 has 13 residues. Trimming removed 1 base from V and 0 bases from J, with 3 bases in between. In germline, CDR1 is SGHTA, CDR2 FQGTGA. As DNA, the CDR3 is TGTGCCAGCAGCTTAATGTACCAAGAGACCCAGTACTTC. Translated: CASSLMYQETQYF.

This clone was detected a few times. This rearrangement joins TRBV6-5 to TRBJ2-2; 10 bases agree with TRBD2. Germline V lookup: CDR1 MNHEY, CDR2 SVGAGI. CDR3 length: 15 residues. The junction had 8 bases not matched to a gene; V was cut back by 8 bases and J by 5 bases. The DNA for the CDR3 is TGTGCCAGCTACCTTAGCGGGAGGAGGACCGGGGAGCTGTTTTTT. It encodes CASYLSGRRTGELFF.

On this clone itself: Additional DNA sequences in this sample encode the identical CDR3. The gene calls are TRBV7-9 and TRBJ1-2; D call uncertain. The CDR3 has 11 residues. The germline gives CDR1 SEHNR, CDR2 FQNEAQ (reference sequence). Trimming took 5 bases from V and 5 from J, leaving 6 bases between them. The CDR3 reads CASSRGYGYTF. In DNA form, the CDR3 reads TGTGCCAGCAGCCGAGGTTATGGCTACACCTTC. Complete variable domain (other parts from reference TRBV7-9 and TRBJ1-2): DTGVSQNPRHKITKRGQNVTFRCDPISEHNRLYWYRQTLGQGPEFLTYFQNEAQLEKSRLLSDRFSAERPKGSFSTLEIQRTEQGDSAMYLCASSRGYGYTFGSGTRLTVV.

This clone was seen more than once but under ten times. The rearrangement links TRBV19 to TRBJ2-7; D gene uncertain. The CDR3 sequence is 14 residues long. From germline, CDR1 is LNHDA and CDR2 SQIVND (reference sequence). V lost 5 bases and J lost 4, with 15 bases in between. The CDR3 loop reads CASSLNLDGYEQYF. The CDR3 coding sequence is TGTGCCAGTAGTCTAAACCTCGACGGATACGAGCAGTACTTC. The variable domain in full, completed from reference TRBV19 and TRBJ2-7, reads DGGITQSPKYLFRKEGQNVTLSCEQNLNHDAMYWYRQDPGQGLRLIYYSQIVNDFQKGDIAEGYSVSREKKESFPLTVTSAQKNPTAFYLCASSLNLDGYEQYFGPGTRLTVT.

The chain couples TRBV7-9 to TRBJ2-7; the D call may be TRBD1 or TRBD2 (5 bases each). This CDR3 is 14 amino acids long. The germline V and J ends were trimmed by 1 base and 5 bases, with 12 bases remaining between them. The germline V gene encodes CDR1 SEHNR and CDR2 FQNEAQ (reference sequence). CDR3 sequence (DNA): TGTGCCAGCAGCTTAGTTTCTAGCAGGGACGAGCAGTACTTC. Protein product: CASSLVSSRDEQYF.

The rearrangement uses TRBV14 and TRBJ2-1; 13 bases are shared with TRBD2. The CDR3 has 19 amino acids. In germline, CDR1 is SGHDN, CDR2 FVKESK. V lost 5 bases and J lost 2; bases outside the gene matches: 12. CDR3 sequence (DNA): TGTGCCAGCAGCTCTATGTCGGGACTAGCGGGACCTCCCTACAATGAGCAGTTCTTC. The encoded protein is CASSSMSGLAGPPYNEQFF.

For this clone: Sequence at one end of the junction differs from germline and may be a read error. The chain uses TRBV9 and TRBJ2-3; 8 nucleotides agree with TRBD1. Germline V CDR1 and CDR2: SGDLS, YYNGEE. The length of the CDR3 is 14 residues. As DNA, the CDR3 is TGTGCCAGCACCCTTAGGGCGGGGACAGGTACGCAGTATTTT. This sequence encodes CASTLRAGTGTQYF. Complete variable domain (other parts from reference TRBV9 and TRBJ2-3): DSGVTQTPKHLITATGQRVTLRCSPRSGDLSVYWYQQSLDQGLQFLIQYYNGEERAKGNILERFSAQQFPDLHSELNLSSLELGDSALYFCASTLRAGTGTQYFGPGTRLTVL.

The rearrangement uses TRBV4-2 and TRBJ2-2, with D tentatively TRBD2 (6 bases). The germline CDR1 and CDR2 sequences are LGHNA and YNFKEQ. CDR3 length: 16 amino acids. V dropped 4 bases and J dropped 3 bases, with 15 bases sitting between them. In DNA, the CDR3 is TGTGCCAGCAGCCCCCGTCTTAGCGGATACACCGGGGAGCTGTTTTTT. It translates to CASSPRLSGYTGELFF.

The V call is TRBV6-6, the J call TRBJ2-2, with D hard to call. The V end was cut by 2 bases, the J end by 8 bases, with 9 bases between. CDR1 is MNHNY and CDR2 is SVGAGI in the germline V gene (reference sequence). CDR3 length: 13 amino acids. The CDR3 here is CASSYPFPGELFF. CDR3 DNA sequence: TGTGCCAGCAGTTACCCTTTCCCTGGGGAGCTGTTTTTT.

Comments on this clone: Germline is not matched at one junction end, which may reflect a read error. The V call is TRBV18, the J call TRBJ2-5; TRBD1 might be the D (6 bases). CDR1 is KGHSH and CDR2 is LQKENI in the germline V gene. The CDR3 has 14 residues. CDR3 nucleotides: TGTGCCAGCACACCTGGGACACAACAAGAGACCCAGTACTTC. Residues: CASTPGTQQETQYF.

The chain employs TRBV7-2 and TRBJ2-7; 8 bases line up with TRBD2. With V trimmed by 3 bases and J by 7 bases, 11 bases remained unmatched. The CDR3 has 15 residues. Germline lookup yields CDR1 SGHTA and CDR2 FQGNSA. The CDR3: CASSFLRAGVGEQYF. The CDR3 nucleotides are TGTGCCAGCAGCTTCCTACGAGCGGGAGTTGGTGAGCAGTACTTC.

A remark on this clone: The same CDR3 also results from other DNA sequences found in this sample. The rearrangement links TRBV9 to TRBJ2-3; no definite D call. There are 13 residues in the CDR3. The ends were cut back, 2 bases at V and 0 bases at J, with 4 bases in the middle. Germline-derived CDR1 and CDR2 are SGDLS and YYNGEE. The CDR3 here is CASSVSSTDTQYF. Here the CDR3 DNA reads TGTGCCAGCAGCGTCAGCAGCACAGATACGCAGTATTTT.